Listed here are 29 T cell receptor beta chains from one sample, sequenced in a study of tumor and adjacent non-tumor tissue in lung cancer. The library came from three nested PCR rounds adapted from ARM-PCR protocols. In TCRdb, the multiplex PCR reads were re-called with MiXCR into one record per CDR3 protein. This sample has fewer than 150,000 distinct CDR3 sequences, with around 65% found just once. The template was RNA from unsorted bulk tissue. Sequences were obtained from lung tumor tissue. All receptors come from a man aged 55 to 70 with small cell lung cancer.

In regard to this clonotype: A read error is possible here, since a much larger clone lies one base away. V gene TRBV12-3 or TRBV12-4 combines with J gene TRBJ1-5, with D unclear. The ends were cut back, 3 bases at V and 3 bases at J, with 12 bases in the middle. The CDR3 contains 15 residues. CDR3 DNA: TGTGCCAGCAGTTTTGGAGGCCATAACAATCAGCCCCAGCATTTT. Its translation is CASSFGGHNNQPQHF.

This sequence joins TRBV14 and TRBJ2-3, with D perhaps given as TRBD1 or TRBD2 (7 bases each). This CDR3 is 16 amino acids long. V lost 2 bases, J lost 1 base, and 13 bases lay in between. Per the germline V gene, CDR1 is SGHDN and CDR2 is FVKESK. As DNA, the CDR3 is TGTGCCAGCAGCCAACTACAGGGGAGGGGCACAGATACGCAGTATTTT. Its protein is CASSQLQGRGTDTQYF.

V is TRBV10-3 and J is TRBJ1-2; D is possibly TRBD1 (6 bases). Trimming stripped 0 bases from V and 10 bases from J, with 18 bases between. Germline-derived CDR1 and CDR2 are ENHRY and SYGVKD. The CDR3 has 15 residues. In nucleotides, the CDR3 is TGTGCCATCAGTGAGTCGGACCGCAGGGGTGATGACTACACCTTC. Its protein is CAISESDRRGDDYTF.

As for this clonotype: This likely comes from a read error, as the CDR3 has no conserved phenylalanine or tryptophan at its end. The CDR3 DNA is TGTGCCAGCAGGCCAGGGTCTGGGGCCAACGTCCTGACTCTC. It encodes CASRPGSGANVLTL. The rearrangement links TRBV12-3 or TRBV12-4 to TRBJ2-6; possible D gene TRBD1, 5 bases. The ends were cut back, 6 bases at V and 1 base at J, with 7 bases in the middle. The CDR3 totals 14 residues.

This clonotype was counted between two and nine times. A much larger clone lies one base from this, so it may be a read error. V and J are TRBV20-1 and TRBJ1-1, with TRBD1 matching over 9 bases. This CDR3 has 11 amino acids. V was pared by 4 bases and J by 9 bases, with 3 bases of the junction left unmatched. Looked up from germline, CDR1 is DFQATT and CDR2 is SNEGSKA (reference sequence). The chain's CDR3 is CSATGQGKAFF. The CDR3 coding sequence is TGCAGTGCTACGGGACAGGGCAAAGCTTTCTTT.

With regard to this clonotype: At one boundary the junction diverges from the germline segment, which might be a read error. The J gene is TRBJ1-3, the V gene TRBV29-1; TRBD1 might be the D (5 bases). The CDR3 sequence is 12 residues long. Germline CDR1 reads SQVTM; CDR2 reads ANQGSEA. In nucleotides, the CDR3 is TGCAGCGCTGAACAGGCTGGAAACACCATATATTTC. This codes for CSAEQAGNTIYF.

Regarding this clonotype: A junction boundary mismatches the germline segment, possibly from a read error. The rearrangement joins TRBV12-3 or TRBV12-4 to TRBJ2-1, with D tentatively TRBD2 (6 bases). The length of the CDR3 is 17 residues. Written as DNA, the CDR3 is TGCGCCAGCAGTTTAGTGCCTTGGCGGGAAGGGTACAATGAGCAGTTCTTC. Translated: CASSLVPWREGYNEQFF.

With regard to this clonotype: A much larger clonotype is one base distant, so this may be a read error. CDR3 residues: CGANTRELFF. CDR3 DNA: TGCGGGGCGAACACCAGGGAGCTGTTTTTT. The chain carries TRBV29-1 and TRBJ2-2, with a possible D match to TRBD1 (5 bases). The CDR3 is made up of 10 amino acids. Germline V gene data show CDR1 as SQVTM and CDR2 as ANQGSEA.

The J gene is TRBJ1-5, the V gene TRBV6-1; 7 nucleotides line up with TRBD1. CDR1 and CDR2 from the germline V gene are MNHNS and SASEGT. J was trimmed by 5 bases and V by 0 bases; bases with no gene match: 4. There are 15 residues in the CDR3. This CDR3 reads CASSEAITGDQPQHF. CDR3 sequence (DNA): TGTGCCAGCAGTGAAGCTATTACAGGGGATCAGCCCCAGCATTTT.

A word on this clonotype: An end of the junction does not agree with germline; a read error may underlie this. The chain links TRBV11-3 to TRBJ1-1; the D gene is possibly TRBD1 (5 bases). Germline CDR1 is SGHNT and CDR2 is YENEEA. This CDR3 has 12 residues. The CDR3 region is CASGASGTGAFF. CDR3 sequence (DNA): TGTGCCAGCGGTGCATCGGGGACTGGAGCTTTCTTT. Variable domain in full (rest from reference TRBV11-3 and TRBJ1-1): EAGVVQSPRYKIIEKKQPVAFWCNPISGHNTLYWYLQNLGQGPELLIRYENEEAVDDSQLPKDRFSAERLKGVDSTLKIQPAELGDSAVYLCASGASGTGAFFGQGTRLTVV.

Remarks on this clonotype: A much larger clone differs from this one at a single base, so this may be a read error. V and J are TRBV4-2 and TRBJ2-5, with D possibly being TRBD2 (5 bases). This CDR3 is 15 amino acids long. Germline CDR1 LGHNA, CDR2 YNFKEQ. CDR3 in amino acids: CASSQDEGFKEAQYF. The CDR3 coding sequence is TGTGCCAGCAGCCAAGATGAGGGCTTTAAAGAGGCCCAGTACTTC.

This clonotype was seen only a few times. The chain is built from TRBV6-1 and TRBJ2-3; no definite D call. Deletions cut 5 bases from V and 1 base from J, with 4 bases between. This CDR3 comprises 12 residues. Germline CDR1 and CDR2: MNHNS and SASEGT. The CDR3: CASSMGTDTQYF. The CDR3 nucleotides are TGTGCCAGCAGTATGGGCACAGATACGCAGTATTTT.

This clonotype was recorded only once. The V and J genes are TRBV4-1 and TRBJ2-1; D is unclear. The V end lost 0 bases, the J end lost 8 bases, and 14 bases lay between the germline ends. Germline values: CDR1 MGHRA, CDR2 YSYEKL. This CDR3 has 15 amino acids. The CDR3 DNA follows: TGCGCCAGCAGCCAAGATCGCCTAGTTTTCGATGAGCAGTTCTTC. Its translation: CASSQDRLVFDEQFF.

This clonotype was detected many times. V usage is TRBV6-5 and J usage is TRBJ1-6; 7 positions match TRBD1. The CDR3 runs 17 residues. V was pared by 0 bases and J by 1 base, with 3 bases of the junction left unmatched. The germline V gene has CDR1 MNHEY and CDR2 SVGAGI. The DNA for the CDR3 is TGTGCCAGCAGTTACTCGGCAGGGGGATCCTATAATTCACCCCTCCACTTT. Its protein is CASSYSAGGSYNSPLHF.

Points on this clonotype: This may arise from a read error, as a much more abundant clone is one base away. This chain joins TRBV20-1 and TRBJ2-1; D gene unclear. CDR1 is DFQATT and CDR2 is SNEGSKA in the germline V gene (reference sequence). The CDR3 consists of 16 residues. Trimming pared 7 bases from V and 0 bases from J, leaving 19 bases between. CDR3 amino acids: CSVSSPSRRSYNEQFF. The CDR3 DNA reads TGCAGTGTTAGCTCTCCCTCGCGGCGCTCCTACAATGAGCAGTTCTTC.

The CDR3 region is CASSRLDRGWGTEAFF. The CDR3 nucleotides are TGTGCCAGCAGCCGATTGGACAGGGGATGGGGCACTGAAGCTTTCTTT. This chain uses TRBV6-1 with TRBJ1-1; 9 bases match TRBD1. Germline CDR1 and CDR2: MNHNS and SASEGT. The CDR3 extends over 16 amino acids. Unmatched junction bases numbered 12, after V lost 6 bases and J lost 4 bases.

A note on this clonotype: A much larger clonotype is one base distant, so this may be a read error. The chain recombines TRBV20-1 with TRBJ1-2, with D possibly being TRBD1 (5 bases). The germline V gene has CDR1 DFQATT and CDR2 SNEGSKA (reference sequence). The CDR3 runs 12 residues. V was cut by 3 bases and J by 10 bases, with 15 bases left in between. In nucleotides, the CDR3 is TGCAGTGCTAGGGAGCAGGGCCGGGACTACACCTTC. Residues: CSAREQGRDYTF.

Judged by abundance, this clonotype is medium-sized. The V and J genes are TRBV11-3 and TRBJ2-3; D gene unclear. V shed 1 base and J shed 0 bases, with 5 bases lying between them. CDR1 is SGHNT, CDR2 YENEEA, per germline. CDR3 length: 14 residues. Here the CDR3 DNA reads TGTGCCAGCAGCTTAGCCCCCAGCACAGATACGCAGTATTTT. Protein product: CASSLAPSTDTQYF.

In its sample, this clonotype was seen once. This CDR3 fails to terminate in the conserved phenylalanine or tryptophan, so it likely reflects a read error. The CDR3 DNA reads as TGCACCAGCAGCTTGGGGGCGACAGGGGGCTACAATGAGCAGTTCCTC. Translation gives CTSSLGATGGYNEQFL. The J gene is TRBJ2-1, the V gene TRBV5-1; 9 bases line up with TRBD1. Looked up from germline, CDR1 is SGHRS and CDR2 is YFSETQ. This CDR3 region has 16 residues.

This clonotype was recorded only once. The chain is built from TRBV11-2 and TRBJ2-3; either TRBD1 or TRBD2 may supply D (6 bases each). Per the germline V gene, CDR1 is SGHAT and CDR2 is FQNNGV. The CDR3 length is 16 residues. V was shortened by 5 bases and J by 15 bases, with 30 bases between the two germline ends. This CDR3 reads CASSPTLGGGTDTHYF. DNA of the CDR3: TGTGCCAGCAGCCCAACTCTAGGAGGGGGAACAGATACACACTATTTT.

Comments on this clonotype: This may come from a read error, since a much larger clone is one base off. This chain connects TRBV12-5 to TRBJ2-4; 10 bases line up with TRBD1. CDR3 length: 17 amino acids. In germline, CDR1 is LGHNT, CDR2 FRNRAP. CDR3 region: CASGLDRGPGAKNIQNF. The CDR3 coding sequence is TGTGCTAGTGGTTTAGACAGGGGGCCGGGAGCCAAAAACATTCAGAACTTC.

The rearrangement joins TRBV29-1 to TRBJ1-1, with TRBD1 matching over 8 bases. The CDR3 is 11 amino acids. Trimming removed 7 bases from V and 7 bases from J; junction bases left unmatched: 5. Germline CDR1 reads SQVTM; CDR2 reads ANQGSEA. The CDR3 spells CSDGTGYEAFF. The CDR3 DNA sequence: TGCAGCGACGGGACAGGATATGAAGCTTTCTTT.

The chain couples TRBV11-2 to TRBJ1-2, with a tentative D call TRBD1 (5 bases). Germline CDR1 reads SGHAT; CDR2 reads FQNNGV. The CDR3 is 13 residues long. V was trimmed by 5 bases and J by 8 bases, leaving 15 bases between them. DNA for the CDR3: TGTGCCAGCAGCCAGGACCACGGGGGGGGCTACACCTTC. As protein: CASSQDHGGGYTF.

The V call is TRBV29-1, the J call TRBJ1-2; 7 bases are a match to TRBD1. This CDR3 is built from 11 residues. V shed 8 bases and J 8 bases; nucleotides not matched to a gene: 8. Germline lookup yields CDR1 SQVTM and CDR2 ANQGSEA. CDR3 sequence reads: CSWGTDNGYTF. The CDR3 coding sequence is TGCAGCTGGGGGACAGATAACGGCTACACCTTC. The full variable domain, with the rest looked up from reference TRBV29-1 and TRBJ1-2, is SAVISQKPSRDICQRGTSLTIQCQVDSQVTMMFWYRQQPGQSLTLIATANQGSEATYESGFVIDKFPISRPNLTFSTLTVSNMSPEDSSIYLCSWGTDNGYTFGSGTRLTVV.

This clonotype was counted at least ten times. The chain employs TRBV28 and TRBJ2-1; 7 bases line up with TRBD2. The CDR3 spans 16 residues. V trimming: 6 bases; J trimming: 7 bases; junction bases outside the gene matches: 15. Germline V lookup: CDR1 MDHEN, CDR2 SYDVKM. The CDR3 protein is CASRPSGANAGNEQFF. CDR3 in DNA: TGTGCCAGCAGACCGAGCGGGGCCAACGCGGGGAATGAGCAGTTCTTC.

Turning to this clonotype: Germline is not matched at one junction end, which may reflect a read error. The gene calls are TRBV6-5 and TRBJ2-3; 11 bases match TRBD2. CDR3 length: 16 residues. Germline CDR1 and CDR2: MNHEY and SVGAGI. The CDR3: CASSGGLAAGTDMQYF. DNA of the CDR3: TGTGCCAGCAGTGGGGGACTAGCGGCTGGCACAGATATGCAGTATTTT.

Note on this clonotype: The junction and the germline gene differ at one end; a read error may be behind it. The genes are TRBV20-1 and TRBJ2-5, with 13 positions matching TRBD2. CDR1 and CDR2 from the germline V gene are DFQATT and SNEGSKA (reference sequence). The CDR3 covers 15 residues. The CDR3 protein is CSANGLAGVGEAHYF. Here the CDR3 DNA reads TGCAGTGCAAACGGACTAGCGGGAGTTGGTGAGGCCCATTACTTC.

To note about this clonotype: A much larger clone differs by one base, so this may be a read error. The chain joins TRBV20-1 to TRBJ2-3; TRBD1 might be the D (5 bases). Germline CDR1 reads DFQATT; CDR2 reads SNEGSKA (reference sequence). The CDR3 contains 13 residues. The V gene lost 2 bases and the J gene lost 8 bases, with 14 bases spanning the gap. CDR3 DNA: TGCAGTGCTAGAAATCGGTGGCAGGGTACGCAGTATTTT. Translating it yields CSARNRWQGTQYF.

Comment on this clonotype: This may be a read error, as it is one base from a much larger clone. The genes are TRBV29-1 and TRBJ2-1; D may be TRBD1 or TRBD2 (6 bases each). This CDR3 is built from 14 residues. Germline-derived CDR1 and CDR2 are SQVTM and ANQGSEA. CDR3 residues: CSVDRGLPYSEQFF. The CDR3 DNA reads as TGCAGCGTTGATCGGGGGCTACCCTACAGTGAGCAGTTCTTC.